This T cell receptor beta chain was sequenced for a study of T cells in Graves' hyperthyroidism and ophthalmopathy. Subjects with ophthalmopathy showed a Clinical Activity Score no lower than 3, a NOSPECS grade no lower than 4, and a duration shorter than 3 months. A patient was excluded if there was uncontrolled infection, other autoimmune disease, pregnancy or lactation. With respect to this clonotype: Its antigen is undetermined.

Study-level points and caveats: Appearing also in blood were most of the thyroid clonotypes expanded above 0.001. Ophthalmopathy was predicted by the model a median of roughly 6.6 months ahead of onset.

Germline assignment: CDR1 SGHRS and CDR2 YFSETQ. Trimming shortened V by 2 bases and J by 2 bases, and 8 bases separated the two germline ends. The CDR3 length is 13 residues. Regions amplified from RNA transcripts were the TCR beta CDR3 regions. First-round RT-PCR of the TCR CDR3 relied on the HTBI primer set. TCRdb fed the multiplex PCR reads into MiXCR, producing one record per CDR3 protein. This sample has hundreds of thousands of distinct CDR3 sequences, with approximately 25% found just once. The gene calls are TRBV5-1 and TRBJ2-7; no clear D gene. Sample: blood. This receptor was taken from a woman in her 30s with Graves' ophthalmopathy. The CDR3 loop is CASSFTAPYEQYF. CDR3 coding DNA: TGCGCCAGCAGCTTCACTGCACCCTACGAGCAGTACTTC.